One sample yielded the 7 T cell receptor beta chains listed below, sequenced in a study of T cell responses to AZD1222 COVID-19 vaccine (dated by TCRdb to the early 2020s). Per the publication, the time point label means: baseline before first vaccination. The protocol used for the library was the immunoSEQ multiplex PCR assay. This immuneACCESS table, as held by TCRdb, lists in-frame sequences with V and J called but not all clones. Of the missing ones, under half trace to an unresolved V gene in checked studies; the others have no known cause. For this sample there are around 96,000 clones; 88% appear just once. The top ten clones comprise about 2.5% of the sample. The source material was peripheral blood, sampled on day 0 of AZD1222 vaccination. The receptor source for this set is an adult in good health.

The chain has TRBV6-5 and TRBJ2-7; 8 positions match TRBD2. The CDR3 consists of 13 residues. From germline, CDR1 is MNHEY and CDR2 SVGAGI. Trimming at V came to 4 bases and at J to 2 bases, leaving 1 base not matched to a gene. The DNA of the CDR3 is TGTGCCAGCAGTTTGACTAGCGCCTACGAGCAGTACTTC. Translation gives CASSLTSAYEQYF.

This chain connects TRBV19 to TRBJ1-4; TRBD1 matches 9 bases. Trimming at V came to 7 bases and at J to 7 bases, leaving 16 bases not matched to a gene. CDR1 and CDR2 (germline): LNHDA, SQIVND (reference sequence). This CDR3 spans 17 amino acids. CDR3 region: CASTNRQGVRIGEKLFF. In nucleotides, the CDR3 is TGTGCCAGTACCAATCGACAGGGGGTACGAATTGGTGAAAAACTGTTTTTT.

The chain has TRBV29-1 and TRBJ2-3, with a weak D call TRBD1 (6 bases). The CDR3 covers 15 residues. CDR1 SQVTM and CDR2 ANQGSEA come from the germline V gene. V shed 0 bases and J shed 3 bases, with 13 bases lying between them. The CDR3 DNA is TGCAGCGTTGAAGAGGGGAACAGGGCTACAGATACGCAGTATTTT. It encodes CSVEEGNRATDTQYF.

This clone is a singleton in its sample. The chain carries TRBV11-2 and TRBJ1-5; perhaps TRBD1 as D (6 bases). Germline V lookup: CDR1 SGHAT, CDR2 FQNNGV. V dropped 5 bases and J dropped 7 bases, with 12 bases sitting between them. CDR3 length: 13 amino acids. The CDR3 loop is CASSPDRGQPQHF. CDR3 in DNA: TGTGCCAGCAGCCCGGACAGAGGCCAGCCCCAGCATTTT.

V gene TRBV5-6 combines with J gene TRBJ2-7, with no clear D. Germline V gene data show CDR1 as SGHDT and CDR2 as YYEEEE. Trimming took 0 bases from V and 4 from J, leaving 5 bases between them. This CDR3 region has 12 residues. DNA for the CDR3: TGTGCCAGCAGCTTGGGAGTGTACGAGCAGTACTTC. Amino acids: CASSLGVYEQYF.

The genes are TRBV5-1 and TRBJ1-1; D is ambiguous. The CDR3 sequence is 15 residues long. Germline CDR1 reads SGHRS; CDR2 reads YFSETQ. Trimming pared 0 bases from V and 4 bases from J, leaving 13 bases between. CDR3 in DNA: TGCGCCAGCAGCTTGGTCTCCGGACGGTCCACTGAAGCTTTCTTT. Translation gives CASSLVSGRSTEAFF.

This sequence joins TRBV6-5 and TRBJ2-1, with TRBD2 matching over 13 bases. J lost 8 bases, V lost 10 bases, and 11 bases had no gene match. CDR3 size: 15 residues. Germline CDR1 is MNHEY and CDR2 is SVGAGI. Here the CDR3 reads CAITLTSGGADEQFF. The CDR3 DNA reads TGTGCCATAACCCTTACTAGCGGGGGGGCGGATGAGCAGTTCTTC.